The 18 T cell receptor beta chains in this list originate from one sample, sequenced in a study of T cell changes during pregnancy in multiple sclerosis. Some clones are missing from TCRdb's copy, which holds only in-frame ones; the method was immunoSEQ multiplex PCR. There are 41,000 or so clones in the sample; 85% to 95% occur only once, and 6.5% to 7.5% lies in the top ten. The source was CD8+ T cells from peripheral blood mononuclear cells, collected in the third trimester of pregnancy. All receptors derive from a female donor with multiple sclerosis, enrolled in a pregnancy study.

In nucleotides, the CDR3 is TGTGCCAGCAGTCGCCTTCTAGCGGGACTATACAATGAGCAGTTCTTC. Protein product: CASSRLLAGLYNEQFF. The chain carries TRBV27 and TRBJ2-1; 9 nucleotides agree with TRBD2. CDR3 length equals 16 residues. Germline V CDR1 and CDR2: MNHEY, SMNVEV (reference sequence). The V segment lost 5 bases and the J segment 4 bases; nucleotides outside the gene matches: 9.

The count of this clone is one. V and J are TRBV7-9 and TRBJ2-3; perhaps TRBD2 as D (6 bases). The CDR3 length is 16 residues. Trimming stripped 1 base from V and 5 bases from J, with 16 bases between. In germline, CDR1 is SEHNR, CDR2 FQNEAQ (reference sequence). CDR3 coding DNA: TGTGCCAGCAGCTTAGGAGGGAGGCGAGAGGTAGATACGCAGTATTTT. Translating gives CASSLGGRREVDTQYF.

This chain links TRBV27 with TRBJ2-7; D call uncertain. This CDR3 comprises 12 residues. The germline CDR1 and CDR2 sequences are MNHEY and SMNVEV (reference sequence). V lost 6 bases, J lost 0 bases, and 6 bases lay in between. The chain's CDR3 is CASRALSYEQYF. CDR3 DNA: TGTGCCAGCAGAGCCCTCTCCTACGAGCAGTACTTC.

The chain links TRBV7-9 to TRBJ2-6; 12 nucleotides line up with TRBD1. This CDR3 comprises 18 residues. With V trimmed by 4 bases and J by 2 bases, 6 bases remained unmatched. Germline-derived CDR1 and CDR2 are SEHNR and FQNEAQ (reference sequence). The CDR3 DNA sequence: TGTGCCAGCAGCTCCCCGGGACAGGGGGCCCCTGGGGCCAACGTCCTGACTTTC. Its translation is CASSSPGQGAPGANVLTF.

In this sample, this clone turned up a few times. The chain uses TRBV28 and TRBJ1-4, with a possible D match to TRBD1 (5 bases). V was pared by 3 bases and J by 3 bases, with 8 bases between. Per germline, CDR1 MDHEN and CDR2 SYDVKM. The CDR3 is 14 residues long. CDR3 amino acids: CASSLLTANEKLFF. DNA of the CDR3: TGTGCCAGCAGTTTGTTGACAGCTAATGAAAAACTGTTTTTT. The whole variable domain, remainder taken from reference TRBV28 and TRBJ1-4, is DVKVTQSSRYLVKRTGEKVFLECVQDMDHENMFWYRQDPGLGLRLIYFSYDVKMKEKGDIPEGYSVSREKKERFSLILESASTNQTSMYLCASSLLTANEKLFFGSGTQLSVL.

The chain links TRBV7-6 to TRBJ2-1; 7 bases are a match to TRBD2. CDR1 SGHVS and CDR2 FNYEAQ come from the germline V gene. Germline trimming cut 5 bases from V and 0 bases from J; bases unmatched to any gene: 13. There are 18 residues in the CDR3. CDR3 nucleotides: TGTGCCAGCAGCCCCTCCCAGGCACTAGCGAGCTCCTACAATGAGCAGTTCTTC. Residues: CASSPSQALASSYNEQFF.

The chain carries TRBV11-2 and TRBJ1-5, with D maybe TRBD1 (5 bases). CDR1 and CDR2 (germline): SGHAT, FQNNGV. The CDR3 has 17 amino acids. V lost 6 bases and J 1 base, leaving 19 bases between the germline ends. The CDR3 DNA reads TGTGCCAGCAGTCGTTCTCCGGGACGGGGGAGCAATCAGCCCCAGCATTTT. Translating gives CASSRSPGRGSNQPQHF.

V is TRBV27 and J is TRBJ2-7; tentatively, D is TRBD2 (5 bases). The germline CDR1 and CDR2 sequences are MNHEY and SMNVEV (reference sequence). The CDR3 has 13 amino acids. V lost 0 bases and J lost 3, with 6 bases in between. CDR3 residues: CASSLSAGYEQYF. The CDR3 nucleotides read TGTGCCAGCAGTTTATCGGCGGGCTACGAGCAGTACTTC.

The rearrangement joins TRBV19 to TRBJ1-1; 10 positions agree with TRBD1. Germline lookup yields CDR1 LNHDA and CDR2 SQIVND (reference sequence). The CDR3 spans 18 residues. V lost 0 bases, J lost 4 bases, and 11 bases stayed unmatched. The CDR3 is CASSIERMTGGAATEAFF. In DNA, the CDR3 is TGTGCCAGTAGTATAGAAAGAATGACAGGGGGCGCAGCCACTGAAGCTTTCTTT.

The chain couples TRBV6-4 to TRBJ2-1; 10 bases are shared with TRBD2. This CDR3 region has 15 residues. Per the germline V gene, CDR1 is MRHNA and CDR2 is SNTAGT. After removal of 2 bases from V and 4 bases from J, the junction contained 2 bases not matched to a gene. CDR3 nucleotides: TGTGCCAGCAGTGACCAACTAGCGGGGTACAATGAGCAGTTCTTC. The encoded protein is CASSDQLAGYNEQFF.

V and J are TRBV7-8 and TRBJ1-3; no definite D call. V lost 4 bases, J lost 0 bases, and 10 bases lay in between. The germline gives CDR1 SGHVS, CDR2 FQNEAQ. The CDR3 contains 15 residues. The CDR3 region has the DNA TGTGCCAGCAGCTCCGCTTCGAGCTCTGGAAACACCATATATTTT. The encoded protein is CASSSASSSGNTIYF. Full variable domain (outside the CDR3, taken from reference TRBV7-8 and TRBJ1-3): GAGVSQSPRYKVAKRGQDVALRCDPISGHVSLFWYQQALGQGPEFLTYFQNEAQLDKSGLPSDRFFAERPEGSVSTLKIQRTQQEDSAVYLCASSSASSSGNTIYFGEGSWLTVV.

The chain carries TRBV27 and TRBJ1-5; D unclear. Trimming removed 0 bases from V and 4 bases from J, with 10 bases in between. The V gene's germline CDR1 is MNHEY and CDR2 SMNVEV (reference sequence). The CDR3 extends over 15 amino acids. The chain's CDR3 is CASSLSSGSNQPQHF. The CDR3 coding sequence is TGTGCCAGCAGTTTATCTTCGGGATCTAATCAGCCCCAGCATTTT.

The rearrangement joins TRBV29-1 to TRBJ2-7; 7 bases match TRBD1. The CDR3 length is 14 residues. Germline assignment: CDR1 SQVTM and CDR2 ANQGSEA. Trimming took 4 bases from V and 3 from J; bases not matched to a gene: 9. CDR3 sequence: CSVGEMDRSYEQYF. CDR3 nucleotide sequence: TGCAGCGTTGGAGAAATGGACAGGAGCTACGAGCAGTACTTC.

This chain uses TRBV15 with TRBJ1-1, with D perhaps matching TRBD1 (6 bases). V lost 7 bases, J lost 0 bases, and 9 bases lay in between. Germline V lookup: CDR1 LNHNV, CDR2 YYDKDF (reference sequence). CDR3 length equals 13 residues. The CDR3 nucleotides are TGTGCCACCAATCAGGGGATGAACACTGAAGCTTTCTTT. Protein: CATNQGMNTEAFF.

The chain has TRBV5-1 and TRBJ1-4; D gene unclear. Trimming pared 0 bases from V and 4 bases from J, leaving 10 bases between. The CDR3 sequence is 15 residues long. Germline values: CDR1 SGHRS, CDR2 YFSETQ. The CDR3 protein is CASSLESGLNEKLFF. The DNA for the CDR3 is TGCGCCAGCAGCTTGGAGTCAGGACTTAATGAAAAACTGTTTTTT.

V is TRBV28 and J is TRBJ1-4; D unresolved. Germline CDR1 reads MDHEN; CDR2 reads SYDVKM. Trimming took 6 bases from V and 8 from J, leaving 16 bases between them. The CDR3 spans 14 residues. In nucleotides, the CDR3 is TGTGCCAGCAGGCCGGGATTTAGTGGAGAAAAACTGTTTTTT. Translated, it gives CASRPGFSGEKLFF.

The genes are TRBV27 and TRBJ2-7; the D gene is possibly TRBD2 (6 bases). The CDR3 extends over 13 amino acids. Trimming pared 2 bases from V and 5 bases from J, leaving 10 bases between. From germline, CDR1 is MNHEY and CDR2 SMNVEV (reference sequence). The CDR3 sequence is CASSLGGVDEQYF. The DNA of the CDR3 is TGTGCCAGCAGTTTAGGCGGGGTCGACGAGCAGTACTTC.

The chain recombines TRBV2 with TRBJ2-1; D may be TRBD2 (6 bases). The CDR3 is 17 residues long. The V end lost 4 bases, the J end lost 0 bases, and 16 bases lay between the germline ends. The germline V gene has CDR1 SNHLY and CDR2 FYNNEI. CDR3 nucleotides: TGTGCCAGCAGTGTAGGAGGGGTTCCGAGCTCCTACAATGAGCAGTTCTTC. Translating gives CASSVGGVPSSYNEQFF.